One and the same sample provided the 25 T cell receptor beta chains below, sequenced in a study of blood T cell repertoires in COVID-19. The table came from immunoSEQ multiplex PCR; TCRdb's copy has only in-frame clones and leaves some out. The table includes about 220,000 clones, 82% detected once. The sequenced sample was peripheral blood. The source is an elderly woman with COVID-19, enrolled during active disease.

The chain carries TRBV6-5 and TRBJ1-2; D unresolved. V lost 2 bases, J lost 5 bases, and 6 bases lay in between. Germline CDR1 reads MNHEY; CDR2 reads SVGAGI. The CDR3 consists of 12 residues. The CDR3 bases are TGTGCCAGCAGTTACGGAGGGTATGGCTACACCTTC. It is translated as CASSYGGYGYTF.

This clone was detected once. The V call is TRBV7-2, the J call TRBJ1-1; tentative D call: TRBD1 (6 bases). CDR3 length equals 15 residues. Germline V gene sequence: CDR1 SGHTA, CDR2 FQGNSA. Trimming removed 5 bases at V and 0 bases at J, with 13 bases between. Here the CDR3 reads CASSLGTLMNTEAFF. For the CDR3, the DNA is TGTGCCAGCAGCCTCGGGACACTCATGAACACTGAAGCTTTCTTT.

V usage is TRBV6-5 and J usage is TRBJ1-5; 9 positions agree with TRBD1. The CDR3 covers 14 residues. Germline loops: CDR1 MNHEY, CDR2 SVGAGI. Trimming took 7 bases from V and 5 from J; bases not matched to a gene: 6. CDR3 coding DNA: TGTGCCAGCACCACTACAGGGGGCTATCAGCCCCAGCATTTT. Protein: CASTTTGGYQPQHF.

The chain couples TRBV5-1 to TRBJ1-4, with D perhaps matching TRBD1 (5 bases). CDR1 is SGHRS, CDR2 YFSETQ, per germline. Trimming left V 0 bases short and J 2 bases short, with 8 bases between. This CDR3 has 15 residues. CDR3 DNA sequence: TGCGCCAGCAGCTTGGGGACACGGACTAATGAAAAACTGTTTTTT. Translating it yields CASSLGTRTNEKLFF.

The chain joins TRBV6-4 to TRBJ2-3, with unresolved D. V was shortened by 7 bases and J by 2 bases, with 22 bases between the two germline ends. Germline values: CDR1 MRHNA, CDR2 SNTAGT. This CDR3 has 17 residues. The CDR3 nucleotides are TGTGCCAGCACCATAAAATTTGAAAGCTCATCCACAGATACGCAGTATTTT. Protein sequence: CASTIKFESSSTDTQYF.

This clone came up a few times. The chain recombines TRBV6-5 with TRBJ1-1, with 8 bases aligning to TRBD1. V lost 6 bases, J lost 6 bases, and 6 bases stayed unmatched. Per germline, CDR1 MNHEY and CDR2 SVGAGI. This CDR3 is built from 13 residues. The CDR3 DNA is TGTGCCAGCAGGAAGACAGGGGCCGCTGAAGCTTTCTTT. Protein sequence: CASRKTGAAEAFF.

The CDR3 loop is CASSVDPLYNEQFF. CDR3 nucleotide sequence: TGTGCCAGCAGCGTAGATCCCCTGTACAATGAGCAGTTCTTC. The J gene is TRBJ2-1, the V gene TRBV9; D is unresolved. V lost 0 bases and J lost 4, with 8 bases in between. The germline V gene encodes CDR1 SGDLS and CDR2 YYNGEE. The CDR3 totals 14 residues.

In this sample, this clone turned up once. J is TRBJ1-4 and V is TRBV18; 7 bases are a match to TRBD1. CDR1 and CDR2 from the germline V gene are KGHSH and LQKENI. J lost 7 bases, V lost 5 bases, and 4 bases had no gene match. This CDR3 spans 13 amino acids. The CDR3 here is CASSLQGSEKLFF. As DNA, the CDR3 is TGTGCCAGCTCATTACAGGGGAGTGAAAAACTGTTTTTT.

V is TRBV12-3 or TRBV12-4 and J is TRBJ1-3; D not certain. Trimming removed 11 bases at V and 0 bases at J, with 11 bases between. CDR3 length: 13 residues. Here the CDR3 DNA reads TGTGCCGGAGGACGGAGCTCTGGAAACACCATATATTTT. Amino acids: CAGGRSSGNTIYF.

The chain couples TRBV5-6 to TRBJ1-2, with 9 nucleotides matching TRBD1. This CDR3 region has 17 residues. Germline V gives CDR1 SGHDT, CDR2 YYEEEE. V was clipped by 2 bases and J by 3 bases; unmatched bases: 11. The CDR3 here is CASSLPGQGLEDYGYTF. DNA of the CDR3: TGTGCCAGCAGCTTACCGGGACAGGGCCTCGAGGACTATGGCTACACCTTC.

CDR3 sequence reads: CASNSRTGRSNQPQHF. CDR3 in DNA: TGTGCCAGCAACTCCCGGACAGGGCGTAGCAATCAGCCCCAGCATTTT. The chain links TRBV6-6 to TRBJ1-5, with TRBD1 matching 8 bases. Trimming cost V 7 bases and J 0 bases; bases outside gene matches: 8. Germline V gene data show CDR1 as MNHNY and CDR2 as SVGAGI (reference sequence). The CDR3 has 16 amino acids.

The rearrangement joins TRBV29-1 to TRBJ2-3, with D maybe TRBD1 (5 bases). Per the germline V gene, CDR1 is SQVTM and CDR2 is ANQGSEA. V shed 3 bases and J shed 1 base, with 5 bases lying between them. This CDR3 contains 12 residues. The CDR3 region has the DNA TGCAGCGTTGAGACAGGCACAGATACGCAGTATTTT. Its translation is CSVETGTDTQYF.

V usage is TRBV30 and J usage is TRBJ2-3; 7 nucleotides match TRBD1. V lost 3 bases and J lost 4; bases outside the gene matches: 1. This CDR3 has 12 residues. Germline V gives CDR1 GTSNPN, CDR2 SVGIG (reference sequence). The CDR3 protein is CAWRQGSDTQYF. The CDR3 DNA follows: TGTGCCTGGAGACAGGGGTCAGATACGCAGTATTTT.

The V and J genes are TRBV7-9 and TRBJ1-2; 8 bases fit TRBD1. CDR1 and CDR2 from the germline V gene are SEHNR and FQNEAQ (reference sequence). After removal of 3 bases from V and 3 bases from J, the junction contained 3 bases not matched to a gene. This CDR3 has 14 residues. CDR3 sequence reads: CASSLPGGYYGYTF. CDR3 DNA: TGTGCCAGCAGCTTGCCAGGGGGCTACTATGGCTACACCTTC.

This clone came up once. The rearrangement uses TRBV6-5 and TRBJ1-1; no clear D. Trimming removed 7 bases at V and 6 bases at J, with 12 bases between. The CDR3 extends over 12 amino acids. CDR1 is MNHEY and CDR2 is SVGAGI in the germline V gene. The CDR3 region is CASITRGSEAFF. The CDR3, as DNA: TGTGCCAGCATCACACGCGGATCTGAAGCTTTCTTT.

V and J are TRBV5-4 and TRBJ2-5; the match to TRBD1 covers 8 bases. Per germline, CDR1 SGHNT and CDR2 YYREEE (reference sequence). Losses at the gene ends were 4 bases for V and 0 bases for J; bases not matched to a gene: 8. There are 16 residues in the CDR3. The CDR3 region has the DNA TGTGCCAGCAGCACGCAGACAGGGGCCCACCAAGAGACCCAGTACTTC. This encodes CASSTQTGAHQETQYF. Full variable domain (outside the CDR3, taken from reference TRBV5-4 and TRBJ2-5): ETGVTQSPTHLIKTRGQQVTLRCSSQSGHNTVSWYQQALGQGPQFIFQYYREEENGRGNFPPRFSGLQFPNYSSELNVNALELDDSALYLCASSTQTGAHQETQYFGPGTRLLVL.

The CDR3 spells CASSLRQVEIYEQYF. The CDR3 nucleotides are TGCGCCAGCAGCCTCAGACAGGTAGAGATCTACGAGCAGTACTTC. The V gene is TRBV4-1, the J gene TRBJ2-7; possibly TRBD1 for D (6 bases). CDR3 length: 15 residues. Trimming left V 4 bases short and J 3 bases short, with 16 bases between. The V gene's germline CDR1 is MGHRA and CDR2 YSYEKL.

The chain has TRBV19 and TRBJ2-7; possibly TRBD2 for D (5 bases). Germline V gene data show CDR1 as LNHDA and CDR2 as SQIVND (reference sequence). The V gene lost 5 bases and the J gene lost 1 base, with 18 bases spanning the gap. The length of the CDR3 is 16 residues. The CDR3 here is CASSPPGSGRSYEQYF. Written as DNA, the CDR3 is TGTGCCAGTAGTCCCCCCGGGTCGGGGAGATCCTACGAGCAGTACTTC.

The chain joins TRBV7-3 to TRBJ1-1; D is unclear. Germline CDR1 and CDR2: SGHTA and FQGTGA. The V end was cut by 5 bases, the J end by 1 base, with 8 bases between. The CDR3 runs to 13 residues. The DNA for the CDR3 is TGTGCCAGCAGCCGAGGCACGAACACTGAAGCTTTCTTT. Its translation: CASSRGTNTEAFF.

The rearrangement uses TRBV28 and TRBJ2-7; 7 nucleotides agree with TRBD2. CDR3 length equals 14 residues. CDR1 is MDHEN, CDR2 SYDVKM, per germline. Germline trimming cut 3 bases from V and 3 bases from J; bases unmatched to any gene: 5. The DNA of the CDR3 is TGTGCCAGCAGTTTCGGGGGGAACAACTACGAGCAGTACTTC. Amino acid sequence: CASSFGGNNYEQYF.

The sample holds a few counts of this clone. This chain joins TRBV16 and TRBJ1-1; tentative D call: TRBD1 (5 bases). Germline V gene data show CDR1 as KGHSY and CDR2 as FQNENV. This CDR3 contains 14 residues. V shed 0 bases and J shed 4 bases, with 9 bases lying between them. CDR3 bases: TGTGCCAGCAGCCAATCTGGGGGGTCCACTGAAGCTTTCTTT. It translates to CASSQSGGSTEAFF.

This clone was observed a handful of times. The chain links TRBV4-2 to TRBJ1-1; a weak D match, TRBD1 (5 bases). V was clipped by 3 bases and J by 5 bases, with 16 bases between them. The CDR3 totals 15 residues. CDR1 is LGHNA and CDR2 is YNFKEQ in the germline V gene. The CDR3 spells CASSQAAGGMTEAFF. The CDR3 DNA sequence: TGTGCCAGCAGCCAGGCCGCGGGGGGAATGACTGAAGCTTTCTTT.

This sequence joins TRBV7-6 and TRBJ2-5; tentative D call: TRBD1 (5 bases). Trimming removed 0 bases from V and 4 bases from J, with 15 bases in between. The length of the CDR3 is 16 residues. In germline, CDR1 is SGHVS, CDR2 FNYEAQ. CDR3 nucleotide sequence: TGTGCCAGCAGCTTAGCGGATTCAGGGTTGGTAGAGACCCAGTACTTC. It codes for CASSLADSGLVETQYF.

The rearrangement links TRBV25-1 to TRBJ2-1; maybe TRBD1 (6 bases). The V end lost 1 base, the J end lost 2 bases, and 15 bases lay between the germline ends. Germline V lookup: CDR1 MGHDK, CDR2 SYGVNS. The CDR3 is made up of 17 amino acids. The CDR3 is CASSELVGTRAYNEQFF. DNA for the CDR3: TGTGCCAGCAGTGAATTGGTAGGGACAAGAGCCTACAATGAGCAGTTCTTC.

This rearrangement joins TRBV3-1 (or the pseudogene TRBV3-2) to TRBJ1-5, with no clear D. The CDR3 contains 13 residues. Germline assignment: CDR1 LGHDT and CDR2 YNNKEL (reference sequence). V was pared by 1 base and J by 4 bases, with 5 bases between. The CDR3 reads CASSQALNQPQHF. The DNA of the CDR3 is TGTGCCAGCAGCCAAGCTCTAAATCAGCCCCAGCATTTT.